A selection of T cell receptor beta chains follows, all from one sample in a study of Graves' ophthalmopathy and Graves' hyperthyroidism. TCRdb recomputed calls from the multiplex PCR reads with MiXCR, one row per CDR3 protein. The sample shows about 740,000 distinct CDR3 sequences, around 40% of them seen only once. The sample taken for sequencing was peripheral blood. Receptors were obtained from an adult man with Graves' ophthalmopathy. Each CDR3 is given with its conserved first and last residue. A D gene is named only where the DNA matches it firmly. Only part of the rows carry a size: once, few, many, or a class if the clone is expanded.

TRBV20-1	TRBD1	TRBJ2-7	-	CSAERDSSYEQYF	TGCAGTGCTGAGAGGGACAGCTCCTACGAGCAGTACTTC
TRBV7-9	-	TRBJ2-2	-	CASSSPGPGTGELFF	TGTGCCAGCAGCTCGCCGGGGCCTGGAACCGGGGAGCTGTTTTTT
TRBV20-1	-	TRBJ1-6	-	CSARADIGLGGNSPLHF	TGCAGTGCTAGAGCGGACATTGGATTAGGTGGGAATTCACCCCTCCACTTT
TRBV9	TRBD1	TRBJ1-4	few	CASSLGTAAEKLFF	TGTGCCAGCAGCCTAGGGACAGCGGCTGAAAAACTGTTTTTT
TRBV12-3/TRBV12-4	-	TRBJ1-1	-	CASSPRQVMANTEAFF	TGTGCCAGCTCCCCTCGGCAGGTAATGGCGAACACTGAAGCTTTCTTT
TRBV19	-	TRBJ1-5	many	CASSMAQGLGQPQHF	TGTGCCAGTAGTATGGCCCAGGGACTAGGGCAGCCCCAGCATTTT
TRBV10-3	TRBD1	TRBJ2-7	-	CASSPDRGSWQYF	TGTGCCAGCAGTCCGGACAGGGGAAGTTGGCAGTACTTC
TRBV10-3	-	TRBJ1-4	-	CASAWGAREKLFF	TGTGCCAGCGCGTGGGGGGCTCGTGAAAAACTGTTTTTT
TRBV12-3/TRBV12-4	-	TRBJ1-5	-	CASSSSGGANQPQHF	TGTGCCAGCAGTTCCTCCGGGGGGGCCAATCAGCCCCAGCATTTT
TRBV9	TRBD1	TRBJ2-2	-	CASSVSGTGFTGELFF	TGTGCCAGCAGCGTATCCGGGACAGGATTTACCGGGGAGCTGTTTTTT